This TCR beta chain was retrieved from a study of T-cell reconstitution after alpha-beta-depleted transplantation in children. The sample holds many counts of this clonotype. Unique molecular identifiers were incorporated during preparation of the TCRbeta library. TCRdb analysed the PCR reads with MiXCR anew, one entry per CDR3 protein. The data hold 200,000 to 250,000 distinct CDR3 sequences, with 9.5% to 15% observed a single time. The trim removed 0 bases at V and 4 bases at J, leaving 12 bases unmatched. Germline CDR1 and CDR2: LGHNA and YSLEER. This CDR3 region has 19 residues. The chain joins TRBV4-3 to TRBJ2-2; 9 positions agree with TRBD1. The receptor was derived from a human donor who donated a stem cell graft to a child with acute lymphoblastic leukemia. Material: PBMCs from the stem cell graft donor, obtained from the stem cell graft. CDR3 nucleotide sequence: TGCGCCAGCAGCCAAGATTCGGTGGGACAGGGCAGGGGCACCGGGGAGCTGTTTTTT. It translates to CASSQDSVGQGRGTGELFF.